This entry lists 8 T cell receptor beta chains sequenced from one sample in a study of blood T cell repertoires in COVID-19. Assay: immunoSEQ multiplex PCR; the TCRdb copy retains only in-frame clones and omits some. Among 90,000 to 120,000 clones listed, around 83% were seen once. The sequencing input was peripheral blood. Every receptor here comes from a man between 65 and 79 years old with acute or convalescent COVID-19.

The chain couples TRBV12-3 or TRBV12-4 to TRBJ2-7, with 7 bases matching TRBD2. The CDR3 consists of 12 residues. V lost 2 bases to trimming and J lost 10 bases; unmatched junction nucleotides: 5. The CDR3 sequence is CASSLISGSQYF. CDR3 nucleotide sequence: TGTGCCAGCAGTTTAATTAGCGGGTCCCAGTACTTC.

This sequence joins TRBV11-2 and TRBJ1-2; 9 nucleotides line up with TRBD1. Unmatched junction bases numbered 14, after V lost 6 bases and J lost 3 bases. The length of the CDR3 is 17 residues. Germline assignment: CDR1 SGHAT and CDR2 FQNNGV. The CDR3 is CASSPTLYRDRDYGYTF. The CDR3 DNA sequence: TGTGCCAGCAGTCCAACCCTTTACCGGGACAGGGACTATGGCTACACCTTC.

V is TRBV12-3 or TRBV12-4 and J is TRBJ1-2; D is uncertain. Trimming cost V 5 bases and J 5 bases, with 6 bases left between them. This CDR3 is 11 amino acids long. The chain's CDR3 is CASSHSYGYTF. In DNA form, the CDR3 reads TGTGCCAGCAGTCACTCATATGGCTACACCTTC.

In nucleotides, the CDR3 is TGTGCCAGTAGTATAATGGGGACAGGTGCGAACACTGAAGCTTTCTTT. This translates into CASSIMGTGANTEAFF. The genes are TRBV19 and TRBJ1-1; 8 nucleotides agree with TRBD1. CDR1 and CDR2 (germline): LNHDA, SQIVND (reference sequence). CDR3 length equals 16 residues. The ends lost 2 bases at V and 1 base at J; junction bases unmatched: 6.

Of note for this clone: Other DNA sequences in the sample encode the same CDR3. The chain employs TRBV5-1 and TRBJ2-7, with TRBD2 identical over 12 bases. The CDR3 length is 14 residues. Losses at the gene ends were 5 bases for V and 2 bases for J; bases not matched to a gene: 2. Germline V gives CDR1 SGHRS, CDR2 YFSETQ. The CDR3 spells CASSLAGGPYEQYF. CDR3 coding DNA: TGCGCCAGCAGTCTAGCGGGGGGGCCCTACGAGCAGTACTTC.

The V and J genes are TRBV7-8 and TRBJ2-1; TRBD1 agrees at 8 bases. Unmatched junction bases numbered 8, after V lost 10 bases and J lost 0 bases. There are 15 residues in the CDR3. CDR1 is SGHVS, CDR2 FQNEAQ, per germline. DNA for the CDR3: TGTGCCACCACCCGGGACAGGCACTCCTACAATGAGCAGTTCTTC. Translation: CATTRDRHSYNEQFF.

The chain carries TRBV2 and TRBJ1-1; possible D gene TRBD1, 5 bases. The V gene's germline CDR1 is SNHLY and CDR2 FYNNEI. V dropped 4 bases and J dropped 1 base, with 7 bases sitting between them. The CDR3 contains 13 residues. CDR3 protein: CASSGQGNTEAFF. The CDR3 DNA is TGTGCCAGCAGTGGGCAGGGGAACACTGAAGCTTTCTTT.

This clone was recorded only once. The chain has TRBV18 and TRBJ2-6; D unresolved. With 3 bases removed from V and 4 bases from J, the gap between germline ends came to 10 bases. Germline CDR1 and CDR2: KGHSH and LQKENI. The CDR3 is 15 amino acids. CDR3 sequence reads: CASSPAFLGANVLTF. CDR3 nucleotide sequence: TGTGCCAGCTCACCTGCGTTTCTAGGGGCCAACGTCCTGACTTTC.